The sequence of this TCR beta chain was determined in a study of blood T cell repertoires in COVID-19. Study summary: The analysed material was cDNA or gDNA that came from T cells, B-cell-depleted T cells, or PBMCs.

Sequencing was performed with immunoSEQ multiplex PCR; in TCRdb, only in-frame clones are kept and a portion is missing. The repertoire has 350,000 to 400,000 clones, roughly 90% of them found once; the top ten carry about 7.6%. Germline CDR1 and CDR2: SGHTA and FQGNSA. The CDR3 is 14 residues long. The V and J ends lost 1 base and 1 base respectively, with 8 bases between them. One Seattle source followed patients from active infection through their disease course. The clonotype was recovered from a woman aged 60-75 years with COVID-19, enrolled during active disease. Sequencing used peripheral blood. The gene calls are TRBV7-2 and TRBJ2-7, with D unclear. The CDR3 here is CASSLVFQSYEQYF. For the CDR3, the DNA is TGTGCCAGCAGCTTAGTCTTCCAGTCCTACGAGCAGTACTTC.